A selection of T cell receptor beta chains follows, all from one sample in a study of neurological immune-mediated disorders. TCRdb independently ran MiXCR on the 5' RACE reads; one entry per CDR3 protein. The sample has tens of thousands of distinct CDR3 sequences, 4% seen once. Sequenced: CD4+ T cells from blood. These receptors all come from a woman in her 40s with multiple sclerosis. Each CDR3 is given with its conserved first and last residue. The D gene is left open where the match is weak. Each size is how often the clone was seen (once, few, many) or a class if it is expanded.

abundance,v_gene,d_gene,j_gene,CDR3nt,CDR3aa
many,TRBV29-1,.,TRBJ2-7,TGCAGCGTTGTTGCAGACCTTCGGGGCTACGAGCAGTACTTC,CSVVADLRGYEQYF
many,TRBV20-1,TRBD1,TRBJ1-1,TGCAGTGCCCAAAACCCGGGACAGATGAACACTGAAGCTTTCTTT,CSAQNPGQMNTEAFF
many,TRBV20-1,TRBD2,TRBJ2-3,TGCAGTGCTCGGCCCCTGACTAGCGGGGGGGCGTTGACAGATACGCAGTATTTT,CSARPLTSGGALTDTQYF
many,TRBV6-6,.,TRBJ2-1,TGTGCCAGCAGTATTATACGCGAGCAGTTCTTC,CASSIIREQFF
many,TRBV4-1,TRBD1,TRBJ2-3,TGCGCCAGCAGCCAATATCAGGGGACAGATACGGGGTATTTT,CASSQYQGTDTGYF
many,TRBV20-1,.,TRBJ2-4,TGCAGTGCTTCTCGGGCCGCCGAAAACATTCAGTACTTC,CSASRAAENIQYF
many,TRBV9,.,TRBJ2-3,TGTGCCAGCAGCGTTTTGGTTTCAGATACGCAGTATTTT,CASSVLVSDTQYF
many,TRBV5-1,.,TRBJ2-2,TGCGCCAGCAGCTTTGGTGACACGAACACCGGGGAGCTGTTTTTT,CASSFGDTNTGELFF
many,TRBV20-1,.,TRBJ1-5,TGCAGTGTGCAGCAGGGAAACGGCAATCAGCCCCAGCATTTT,CSVQQGNGNQPQHF
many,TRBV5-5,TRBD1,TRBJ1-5,TGTGCCAGCAGCCCCGACAGGGTGGAACGGCAGCCCCAGCATTTT,CASSPDRVERQPQHF
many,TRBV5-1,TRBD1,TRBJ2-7,TGCGCCAGCAGCTTGACGGGACAGGGGTCCTACGAGCAGTACTTC,CASSLTGQGSYEQYF
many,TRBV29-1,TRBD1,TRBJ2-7,TGCAGCGTGTGGACAGGGGGAGCTTCAGGCGAGCAGTACTTC,CSVWTGGASGEQYF
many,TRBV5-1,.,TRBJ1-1,TGCGCCAGCAGCCGAGACTATAACACTGAAGCTTTCTTT,CASSRDYNTEAFF
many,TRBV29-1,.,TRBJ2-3,TGCAGCGTTGGTCAGGGGGGCCCCGCAGATACGCAGTATTTT,CSVGQGGPADTQYF
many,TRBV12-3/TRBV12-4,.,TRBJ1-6,TGTGCCAGCAGTTTACATCTCCGATCACCCCTCCACTTT,CASSLHLRSPLHF
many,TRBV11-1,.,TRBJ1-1,TGTGCCAGCAGCTTAGCTACCGGGATGAACACTGAAGCTTTCTTT,CASSLATGMNTEAFF
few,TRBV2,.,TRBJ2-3,TGTGCCAGCAGTGTTAGGGGGGTAGATACGCAGTATTTT,CASSVRGVDTQYF